One T cell receptor (beta chain) is described in this entry. Its specificity is not known. This CDR3 contains 12 residues. V trimming: 6 bases; J trimming: 3 bases; junction bases outside the gene matches: 5. Germline V CDR1 and CDR2: DFQATT, SNEGSKA (reference sequence). TCRdb ran MiXCR on the reads and lists one entry per CDR3 protein. This table holds hundreds of thousands of distinct CDR3 sequences, 30% to 40% found once. This record belongs to a study of T cell repertoires in cytomegalovirus infection. Study context: Both CMV infection and a matching HLA type were indicated by public TCR beta signatures.

Study observations and caveats: CMV-specific TCR beta clonotypes restricted by HLA-C were the ones dominating the ex vivo response.

The rearrangement joins TRBV20-1 to TRBJ2-7; 7 nucleotides agree with TRBD1. The sequence was collected from a human donor in good health (CMV status not recorded). Some clones in this sample may be carry-over from other donors' samples. The material was cultured PBMCs, obtained from culture after CMV antigen stimulation. The CDR3 sequence is CSARRDSYEQYF. The CDR3, as DNA: TGCAGTGCAAGACGGGACAGCTACGAGCAGTACTTC.